These T cell receptor beta chains were read from a single sample in a study of blood T cell repertoires in COVID-19. Clones were sequenced by immunoSEQ multiplex PCR, and TCRdb holds only the in-frame ones, with some missing. Of over 200,000 clones in the sample, over 75% are singletons; the top ten hold 1.5% to 2%. The specimen was peripheral blood. These receptors came from a man aged 40-50 years with active or convalescent COVID-19. The CDR3 runs from the conserved cysteine through the conserved F or W. D genes are given only for firm matches. Not every row has a clone size; where given, it reads once, few, many or a size class.

>TRBJ2-7|.|TRBV30|.
CAWTNPGEQYF
TGTGCCTGGACGAACCCCGGCGAGCAGTACTTC
>TRBJ1-2|.|TRBV7-8|.
CASSLAGGGYTF
TGTGCCAGCAGCTTAGCGGGAGGTGGCTACACCTTC
>TRBJ2-7|.|TRBV5-6|.
CASSLTFGTLYYEQYF
TGTGCCAGCAGCTTGACGTTTGGGACACTTTACTACGAGCAGTACTTC
>TRBJ1-1|.|TRBV28|.
CASSFRREGTEAFF
TGTGCCAGCAGTTTCAGGCGGGAAGGCACTGAAGCTTTCTTT
>TRBJ2-3|.|TRBV5-1|.
CASSLGQTLDGQYF
TGCGCCAGCAGCTTGGGACAAACCTTAGATGGGCAGTATTTT
>TRBJ2-7|.|TRBV27|.
CASSLKWGPHSYEQYF
TGTGCCAGCAGTTTAAAGTGGGGGCCCCACTCCTACGAGCAGTACTTC
>TRBJ1-1|.|TRBV28|.
CTSSLVVGLNTEAFF
TGTACCAGCAGTTTAGTAGTTGGGCTGAACACTGAAGCTTTCTTT
>TRBJ1-1|.|TRBV5-4|.
CASSLLADEAFF
TGTGCCAGCAGCCTCCTGGCAGATGAAGCTTTCTTT
>TRBJ2-3|.|TRBV11-3|.
CASSLGGVDTQYF
TGTGCCAGCAGCTTAGGGGGGGTTGATACGCAGTATTTT
>TRBJ1-3|TRBD1|TRBV28|.
CASSSDRIVGTGGGNTIYF
TGTGCCAGCAGTTCCGACAGGATTGTGGGGACAGGGGGGGGAAACACCATATATTTT
>TRBJ1-5|.|TRBV19|.
CASSIRDYSNQPQHF
TGTGCCAGTAGTATTAGGGACTATAGCAATCAGCCCCAGCATTTT
>TRBJ2-7|.|TRBV5-1|.
CASSSPVGQWLSYEQYF
TGCGCCAGCAGCTCCCCGGTTGGACAGTGGCTTTCCTACGAGCAGTACTTC
>TRBJ2-1|.|TRBV27|.
CASSGAWGGDRNEQFF
TGTGCCAGCAGTGGAGCCTGGGGCGGCGACAGGAATGAGCAGTTCTTC
>TRBJ1-5|.|TRBV28|once
CASSIQGRGSSQPQHF
TGTGCCAGCAGTATCCAGGGTAGGGGGTCAAGTCAGCCCCAGCATTTT
>TRBJ2-7|.|TRBV19|.
CASSFGTYYEQYF
TGTGCCAGTAGCTTTGGGACTTACTACGAGCAGTACTTC
>TRBJ2-2|.|TRBV13|.
CASTQGEVNTGELFF
TGTGCCAGCACCCAGGGGGAGGTGAACACCGGGGAGCTGTTTTTT
>TRBJ1-5|.|TRBV28|.
CASSLEAANQPQHF
TGTGCCAGCAGTTTAGAGGCAGCCAATCAGCCCCAGCATTTT
>TRBJ2-5|.|TRBV18|.
CASSLPPSGTRETQYF
TGTGCCAGCTCACTTCCCCCTTCTGGGACTCGAGAGACCCAGTACTTC
>TRBJ1-1|.|TRBV5-8|.
CASSFGGAMATEAFF
TGTGCCAGCAGCTTTGGGGGGGCCATGGCCACTGAAGCTTTCTTT
>TRBJ2-7|TRBD1|TRBV11-2|.
CASSHPGQGAHEQYF
TGTGCCAGCAGCCACCCGGGACAGGGGGCCCACGAGCAGTACTTC
>TRBJ1-5|TRBD1|TRBV4-1|.
CASSQTRAQGIQHF
TGCGCCAGCAGCCAAACCAGGGCACAGGGGATCCAGCATTTT
>TRBJ1-2|.|TRBV5-5|few
CASSRDYGYTF
TGTGCCAGCAGCCGAGACTATGGCTACACCTTC
>TRBJ2-1|TRBD1|TRBV11-2|few
CASSLLTGTGKSAQFF
TGTGCCAGCAGCTTGCTAACCGGGACAGGGAAATCTGCGCAGTTCTTC
>TRBJ1-2|TRBD1|TRBV28|once
CASSSTGDSNGYTF
TGTGCCAGCAGTTCCACAGGGGACAGCAATGGCTACACCTTC
>TRBJ2-3|.|TRBV20-1|few
CSASFVAIADTQYF
TGCAGTGCTAGTTTTGTAGCTATCGCAGATACGCAGTATTTT
>TRBJ2-3|.|TRBV2|once
CASSERAAGDTQYF
TGTGCCAGCAGTGAGCGGGCGGCAGGAGATACGCAGTATTTT
>TRBJ2-7|.|TRBV3-1/TRBV3-2|.
CASSQVFSSYEQYF
TGTGCCAGCAGCCAAGTGTTTAGTTCCTACGAGCAGTACTTC
>TRBJ1-5|.|TRBV28|.
CASSLLGQPQHF
TGTGCCAGCAGTTTGTTGGGCCAGCCCCAGCATTTT
>TRBJ2-7|TRBD1|TRBV9|.
CASSKTGNEQYF
TGTGCCAGCAGCAAGACAGGGAACGAGCAGTACTTC
>TRBJ2-1|.|TRBV10-3|.
CAISERGSSYNEQFF
TGTGCCATCAGTGAGCGGGGGAGCTCCTACAATGAGCAGTTCTTC
>TRBJ2-3|TRBD1|TRBV5-1|.
CASSLGQGAGVWADTQYF
TGCGCCAGCAGCCTGGGACAGGGGGCGGGGGTTTGGGCAGATACGCAGTATTTT
>TRBJ1-2|.|TRBV27|.
CASSLSRGIDGYTF
TGTGCCAGCAGTTTATCGCGGGGGATCGATGGCTACACCTTC
>TRBJ2-5|.|TRBV30|.
CAWSVPVGTYQETQYF
TGTGCCTGGAGTGTCCCCGTCGGGACATACCAAGAGACCCAGTACTTC
>TRBJ2-4|TRBD1|TRBV24-1|.
CATSGQGGNIQYF
TGTGCCACCAGTGGACAGGGTGGAAACATTCAGTACTTC
>TRBJ1-4|.|TRBV9|.
CASSEGWSATNEKLFF
TGTGCCAGCAGCGAGGGGTGGAGTGCAACTAATGAAAAACTGTTTTTT
>TRBJ2-7|TRBD1|TRBV2|.
CASGTEYYEQYF
TGTGCCAGCGGGACAGAGTACTACGAGCAGTACTTC
>TRBJ2-2|TRBD1|TRBV6-2/TRBV6-3|few
CASSPLPGQSITGELFF
TGTGCCAGCAGCCCTCTACCGGGACAGTCTATCACCGGGGAGCTGTTTTTT
>TRBJ1-1|.|TRBV27|.
CASSLVRGRTEAFF
TGTGCCAGCAGTTTAGTCCGAGGGCGGACTGAAGCTTTCTTT
>TRBJ2-1|.|TRBV28|few
CASSLFPTRSYNEQFF
TGTGCCAGCAGTTTATTCCCGACACGCTCCTACAATGAGCAGTTCTTC
>TRBJ2-3|.|TRBV10-1|.
CASSQSTDTQYF
TGCGCCAGCAGCCAAAGCACAGATACGCAGTATTTT
>TRBJ1-1|.|TRBV6-5|.
CASESLSTEAFF
TGTGCCAGCGAATCCTTGAGCACTGAAGCTTTCTTT
>TRBJ2-5|.|TRBV24-1|.
CATLRETQYF
TGTGCCACCCTGAGAGAGACCCAGTACTTC